This TCR beta chain was obtained from a study of blood T cell repertoires in COVID-19 (dated by TCRdb to about 2020). General notes on the study: The collaborator samples originated in the United States, Italy and Spain and spanned the acute and convalescent phases of COVID-19. The samples were drawn from the first 160 participants of the ongoing ImmuneRACE study and from 1,254 subjects provided by 6 global collaborators. The repertoires were made available in a free public database intended to serve as a resource for research on the immune response to SARS-CoV-2. A de-identified subject ID, COVID-19 status, age in years and sex were almost always included in the sample metadata. Where HLA class I and class II types were available, the types were taken from metadata supplied by the sample provider, not from assay-based typing. The prospective study material was composed of cDNA or gDNA derived from T cells, B-cell-depleted T cells, or PBMCs. Deeply sampled blood TCRbeta repertoires from subjects exposed to, actively infected with, or recovered from COVID-19 were included in the dataset. Summary of the overall study and its limitations: The quantity of clinical and demographic metadata differed by source and by participant and was supplied without curation.

TCRbeta CDR3 regions were amplified from genomic DNA using the immunoSEQ Assay, a bias-controlled multiplex PCR. On the study's bioinformatics: Nucleated cell counts per sample were estimated from amplification of reference gene primers within the assay. To quantify the absolute abundance of each unique TCRbeta CDR3 rearrangement, sequence reads were collapsed and filtered. Productive Simpson clonality was computed per sample as the square root of Simpson's diversity index over productive rearrangements. Entries here come from immuneACCESS through TCRdb and include only in-frame sequences with V and J called. Some clones fail to appear in such tables; in the studies checked, an unresolved V gene covers under half of the shortfall, and the cause of the remainder is unknown. The V and J calls and clone size come from that table; D and trimming were worked out from the DNA. The sample data list under 120,000 clones, and 70% to 90% of these were observed just once. The ten most abundant clones make up over 2% of the sample.

Each collaborating institution followed its own protocols to collect whole blood in K2EDTA tubes. For TCRbeta analysis, collaborator samples were shipped as frozen whole blood, as isolated PBMCs, or as DNA extracted from either sample type. With regard to this clone: Its binding antigen is unknown. No much larger clonotype is one base removed from it; base qualities were not supplied.

The CDR3 measures 15 amino acids from cysteine to phenylalanine. The retained sequence is limited to the CDR3, 45 bases, with the frame set at the first base. The junction shows trimming of 2 bases on V and 5 bases on J, and the gene matches do not reach 6 bases of it. CDR1 and CDR2 are read off the germline V gene as SGHNT and YENEEA. The chain is encoded by TRBV11-3 joined to TRBJ2-3; a stretch of 8 junction bases matches TRBD2. Sequenced input: peripheral blood. The sequence was collected from a human donor in a cohort sampled during active COVID-19. The CDR3 region has the sequence CASSLMAGGLDTQYF. The DNA is as follows: TGTGCCAGCAGCTTAATGGCGGGGGGATTAGATACGCAGTATTTT.